The 15 T cell receptor beta chains in this list originate from one sample, sequenced in a study of cytomegalovirus exposure and HLA in healthy donors. Primers included in the PCR were 60 Vbeta and 13 Jbeta primers. TCRdb's copy holds only in-frame clones and misses some; the assay was immunoSEQ multiplex PCR. Of just under 70,000 clones listed, approximately 80% are singletons. The specimen sequenced was PBMCs. These receptor sequences come from a human donor in good health.

The V call is TRBV27, the J call TRBJ2-5, with 7 bases lining up with TRBD2. J lost 5 bases, V lost 5 bases, and 8 bases had no gene match. CDR1 is MNHEY, CDR2 SMNVEV, per germline (reference sequence). This CDR3 is built from 14 residues. The CDR3 DNA reads as TGTGCCAGCAGTCCGTTAGGAGCGGGGGAGACCCAGTACTTC. It codes for CASSPLGAGETQYF.

The chain employs TRBV5-8 and TRBJ2-3, with 13 bases identical to TRBD2. The V gene's germline CDR1 is SGHTS and CDR2 YDEGEE. V was clipped by 4 bases and J by 5 bases; unmatched bases: 4. The CDR3 spans 15 residues. The CDR3 bases are TGTGCCAGCAGCCTGGGACTAGCGGGGCGAGATACGCAGTATTTT. This translates into CASSLGLAGRDTQYF. Drawing the rest from reference TRBV5-8 and TRBJ2-3, the complete variable domain is EAGVTQSPTHLIKTRGQQATLRCSPISGHTSVYWYQQALGLGLQFLLWYDEGEERNRGNFPPRFSGRQFPNYSSELNVNALELEDSALYLCASSLGLAGRDTQYFGPGTRLTVL.

The chain joins TRBV27 to TRBJ2-7; tentatively, D is TRBD2 (5 bases). CDR3 size: 14 residues. Trimming shortened V by 3 bases and J by 5 bases, and 14 bases separated the two germline ends. The germline V gene has CDR1 MNHEY and CDR2 SMNVEV (reference sequence). This CDR3 reads CASSFGGGLHEQYF. The CDR3 coding sequence is TGTGCCAGCAGTTTCGGAGGTGGGCTCCACGAGCAGTACTTC.

The chain has TRBV19 and TRBJ2-1; 7 nucleotides match TRBD2. The trim removed 3 bases at V and 10 bases at J, leaving 0 bases unmatched. Germline lookup yields CDR1 LNHDA and CDR2 SQIVND (reference sequence). The CDR3 spans 11 residues. CDR3 coding DNA: TGTGCCAGTAGTATGGGGGGGGAGCAGTTCTTC. Translated: CASSMGGEQFF.

The CDR3 is CASRGGLGGSYEQYF. The CDR3 nucleotides read TGTGCCAGCAGAGGGGGCTTGGGGGGTTCCTACGAGCAGTACTTC. The V and J genes are TRBV2 and TRBJ2-7, with D perhaps TRBD1 (7 bases). V was trimmed by 6 bases and J by 1 base, leaving 16 bases between them. CDR3 length: 15 residues. Germline V gives CDR1 SNHLY, CDR2 FYNNEI.

The rearrangement links TRBV5-1 to TRBJ2-3; D might be TRBD2 (7 bases). Trimming cost V 3 bases and J 3 bases, with 17 bases left between them. The germline gives CDR1 SGHRS, CDR2 YFSETQ. CDR3 length: 16 amino acids. This CDR3 is CASSSVLGGRTDTQYF. The CDR3 DNA reads TGCGCCAGCAGCTCTGTTTTGGGGGGGCGAACAGATACGCAGTATTTT.

This clone was picked up a small number of times. The chain links TRBV7-2 to TRBJ2-7; 7 bases map to TRBD2. Looked up from germline, CDR1 is SGHTA and CDR2 is FQGNSA. J lost 4 bases, V lost 7 bases, and 10 bases had no gene match. This CDR3 has 14 residues. The CDR3 region has the DNA TGTGCCAGCACCCTGGGGGAGGGCAGTTACGAGCAGTACTTC. Translated: CASTLGEGSYEQYF.

This chain uses TRBV27 with TRBJ1-1, with 9 bases lining up with TRBD1. The germline CDR1 and CDR2 sequences are MNHEY and SMNVEV (reference sequence). V was clipped by 2 bases and J by 0 bases; unmatched bases: 10. The CDR3 is 18 amino acids. In DNA, the CDR3 is TGTGCCAGCAGTTTAGGCACAGGGGGCCCAAAACTGAACACTGAAGCTTTCTTT. Translating it yields CASSLGTGGPKLNTEAFF.

The chain joins TRBV6-5 to TRBJ1-1, with D hard to call. Germline-derived CDR1 and CDR2 are MNHEY and SVGAGI. With 7 bases removed from V and 4 bases from J, the gap between germline ends came to 13 bases. The CDR3 is 13 residues long. CDR3 in DNA: TGTGCCAGCAAAAGGAGGGCAACCACTGAAGCTTTCTTT. Its protein is CASKRRATTEAFF.

This clone has only a few counts. The J gene is TRBJ2-1, the V gene TRBV5-1; TRBD2 matches at 11 bases. J lost 6 bases, V lost 4 bases, and 9 bases had no gene match. The CDR3 length is 16 residues. Germline V gene sequence: CDR1 SGHRS, CDR2 YFSETQ. In DNA, the CDR3 is TGCGCCAGCAGCCTCCAGGCTAGCGGGGGGTCCAATGAGCAGTTCTTC. It translates to CASSLQASGGSNEQFF.

The chain employs TRBV7-8 and TRBJ2-3, with D perhaps matching TRBD2 (5 bases). V was shortened by 6 bases and J by 1 base, with 5 bases between the two germline ends. Germline loops: CDR1 SGHVS, CDR2 FQNEAQ. This CDR3 is built from 12 residues. The CDR3 here is CASSSGTDTQYF. In DNA, the CDR3 is TGTGCCAGCAGTAGCGGCACAGATACGCAGTATTTT.

V and J are TRBV7-2 and TRBJ1-6, with D unresolved. The V end was cut by 0 bases, the J end by 7 bases, with 13 bases between. The germline gives CDR1 SGHTA, CDR2 FQGNSA. This CDR3 comprises 16 residues. CDR3 loop: CASSLAGRTGNSPLHF. CDR3 sequence (DNA): TGTGCCAGCAGCTTAGCCGGGCGGACGGGAAATTCACCCCTCCACTTT. Complete variable domain (other parts from reference TRBV7-2 and TRBJ1-6): GAGVSQSPSNKVTEKGKDVELRCDPISGHTALYWYRQSLGQGLEFLIYFQGNSAPDKSGLPSDRFSAERTGGSVSTLTIQRTQQEDSAVYLCASSLAGRTGNSPLHFGNGTRLTVT.

This rearrangement joins TRBV18 to TRBJ1-6, with D uncertain. The CDR3 has 15 amino acids. With 3 bases removed from V and 9 bases from J, the gap between germline ends came to 15 bases. Germline CDR1 reads KGHSH; CDR2 reads LQKENI. CDR3 residues: CASSPAGEGFSPLHF. The CDR3 bases are TGTGCCAGCTCACCGGCAGGTGAGGGTTTTTCACCCCTCCACTTT. Full variable domain (rest looked up from reference TRBV18 and TRBJ1-6): NAGVMQNPRHLVRRRGQEARLRCSPMKGHSHVYWYRQLPEEGLKFMVYLQKENIIDESGMPKERFSAEFPKEGPSILRIQQVVRGDSAAYFCASSPAGEGFSPLHFGNGTRLTVT.

The V gene is TRBV5-1, the J gene TRBJ1-3, with D hard to call. The germline CDR1 and CDR2 sequences are SGHRS and YFSETQ. With 4 bases removed from V and 0 bases from J, the gap between germline ends came to 14 bases. The CDR3 extends over 16 amino acids. The CDR3 bases are TGCGCCAGCAGCCTAATGGGAGGGAACTCTGGAAACACCATATATTTT. Protein: CASSLMGGNSGNTIYF.

The gene calls are TRBV7-6 and TRBJ1-4; D perhaps matches TRBD1 (6 bases). Between the trimmed V and J ends, which lost 9 bases and 4 bases, there was a span of 21 bases. Germline CDR1 and CDR2: SGHVS and FNYEAQ. The CDR3 spans 16 residues. CDR3 bases: TGTGCCAGTCGAGCTCGGGGGGCCGGGGGTAATGAAAAACTGTTTTTT. It encodes CASRARGAGGNEKLFF.